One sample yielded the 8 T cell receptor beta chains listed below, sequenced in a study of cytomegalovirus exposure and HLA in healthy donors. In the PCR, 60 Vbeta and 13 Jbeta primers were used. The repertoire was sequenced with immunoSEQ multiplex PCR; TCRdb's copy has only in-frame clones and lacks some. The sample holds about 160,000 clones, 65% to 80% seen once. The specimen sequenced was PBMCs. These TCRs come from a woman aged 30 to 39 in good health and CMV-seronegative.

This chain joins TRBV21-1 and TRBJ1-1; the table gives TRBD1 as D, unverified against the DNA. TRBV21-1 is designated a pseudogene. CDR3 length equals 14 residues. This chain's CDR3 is CASSNNRVPTEAFF. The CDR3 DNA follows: TGTGCCAGCAGCAATAACAGGGTACCCACTGAAGCTTTCTTT.

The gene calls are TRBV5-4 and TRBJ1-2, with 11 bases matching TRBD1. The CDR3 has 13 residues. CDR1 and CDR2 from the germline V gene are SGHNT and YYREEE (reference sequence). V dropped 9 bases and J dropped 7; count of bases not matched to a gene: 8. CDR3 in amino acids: CATQDRGQGGYTF. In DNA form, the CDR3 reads TGTGCCACCCAGGACAGGGGGCAGGGTGGCTACACCTTC.

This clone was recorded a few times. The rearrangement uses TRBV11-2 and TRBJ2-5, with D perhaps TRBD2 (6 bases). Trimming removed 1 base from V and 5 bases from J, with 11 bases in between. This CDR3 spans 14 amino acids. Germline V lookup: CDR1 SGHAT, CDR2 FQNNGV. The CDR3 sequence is CASSLAGVGETQYF. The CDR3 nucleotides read TGTGCCAGCAGCTTAGCGGGAGTAGGTGAGACCCAGTACTTC.

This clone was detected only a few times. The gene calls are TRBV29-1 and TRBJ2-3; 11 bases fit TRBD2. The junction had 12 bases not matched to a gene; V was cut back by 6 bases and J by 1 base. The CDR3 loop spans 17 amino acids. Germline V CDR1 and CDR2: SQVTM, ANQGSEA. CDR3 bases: TGCAGCGTGCCCGTGGTTCGACTAGCGGGACGCACAGATACGCAGTATTTT. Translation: CSVPVVRLAGRTDTQYF.

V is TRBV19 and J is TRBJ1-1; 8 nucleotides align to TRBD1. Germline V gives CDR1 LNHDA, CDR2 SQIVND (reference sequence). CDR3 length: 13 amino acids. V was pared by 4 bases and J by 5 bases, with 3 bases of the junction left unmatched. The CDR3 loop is CASSTGGATEAFF. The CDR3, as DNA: TGTGCCAGTAGTACAGGGGGCGCGACTGAAGCTTTCTTT.

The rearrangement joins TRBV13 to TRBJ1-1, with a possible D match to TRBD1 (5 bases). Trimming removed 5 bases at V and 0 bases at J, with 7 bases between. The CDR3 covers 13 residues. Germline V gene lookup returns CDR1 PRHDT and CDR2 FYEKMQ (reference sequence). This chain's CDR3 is CASSVTVNTEAFF. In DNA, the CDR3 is TGTGCCAGCAGCGTGACAGTGAACACTGAAGCTTTCTTT.

DNA of the CDR3: TGTGCCAGCAGCCCCAGGACTAGCGGGAGAGGCGAGCAGTACTTC. It encodes CASSPRTSGRGEQYF. J is TRBJ2-7 and V is TRBV7-7; TRBD2 matches at 13 bases. V lost 5 bases to trimming and J lost 6 bases; unmatched junction nucleotides: 7. Germline V lookup: CDR1 SSHAT, CDR2 FNYEAQ (reference sequence). This CDR3 is 15 amino acids long.

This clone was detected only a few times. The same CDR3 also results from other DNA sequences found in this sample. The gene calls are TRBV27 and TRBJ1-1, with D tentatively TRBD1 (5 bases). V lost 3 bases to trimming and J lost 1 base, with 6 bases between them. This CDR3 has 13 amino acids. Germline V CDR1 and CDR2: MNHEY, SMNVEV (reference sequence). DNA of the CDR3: TGTGCCAGCAGTTTTAGGGGGAACACTGAAGCTTTCTTT. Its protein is CASSFRGNTEAFF.